The present TCR beta chain was sequenced within a study of blood T cell repertoires in COVID-19. At the level of the study: COVID-19 samples collected from the United States, Italy and Spain covered acute and convalescent phases. In each case, the material was cDNA or gDNA derived from T cells, B-cell-depleted T cells, or PBMCs.

The germline V and J ends were trimmed by 2 bases and 6 bases, with 11 bases remaining between them. This CDR3 has 14 amino acids. From germline, CDR1 is MNHEY and CDR2 SVGAGI. As handled by the study authors: Reference gene primer amplification gave estimated nucleated cell counts. TCRdb's copy holds only in-frame clones and misses some; the assay was immunoSEQ multiplex PCR. V, J and clone size are those of that table, while D and trimming were read from the DNA. Here the sample spans 200,000 to 250,000 clones, 86% being singletons. Sequences were obtained from peripheral blood. This clonotype was sampled from a man aged 25-45 years who had recovered from COVID-19. The chain recombines TRBV6-5 with TRBJ1-5, with D perhaps TRBD1 (5 bases). The CDR3 loop reads CASSYGAGGQPQHF. CDR3 bases: TGTGCCAGCAGTTACGGGGCGGGAGGTCAGCCCCAGCATTTT.